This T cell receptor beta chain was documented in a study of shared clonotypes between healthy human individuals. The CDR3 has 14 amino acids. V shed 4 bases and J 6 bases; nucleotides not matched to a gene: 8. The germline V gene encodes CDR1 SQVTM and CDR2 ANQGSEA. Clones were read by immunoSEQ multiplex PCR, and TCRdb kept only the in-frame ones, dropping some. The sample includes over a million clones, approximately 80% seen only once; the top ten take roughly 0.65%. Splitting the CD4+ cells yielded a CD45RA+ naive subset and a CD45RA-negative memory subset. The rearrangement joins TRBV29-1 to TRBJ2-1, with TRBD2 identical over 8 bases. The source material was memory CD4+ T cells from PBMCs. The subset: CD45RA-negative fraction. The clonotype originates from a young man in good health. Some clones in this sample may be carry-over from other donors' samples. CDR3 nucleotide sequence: TGCAGCGTTGGGAAGAGACTAGCGATCAATGAGCAGTTCTTC. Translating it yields CSVGKRLAINEQFF.